This T cell receptor (beta chain) comes out of a study of control samples from healthy donors and cancer patients. TCRdb's copy holds only in-frame clones and misses some; the assay was immunoSEQ multiplex PCR. The sample has fewer than 250,000 clones; about 89% are singletons. Material for sequencing was blood. This receptor was identified in a man in his thirties or forties in good health.

DNA of the CDR3: TGCGCCAGCAGTGGGCCGAGCTCCACTGAAGCTTTCTTT. It is translated as CASSGPSSTEAFF. The chain couples TRBV10-1 to TRBJ1-1; D ambiguous. CDR1 and CDR2 from the germline V gene are WNHNN and SYGVQD (reference sequence). The CDR3 spans 13 residues. With 4 bases removed from V and 4 bases from J, the gap between germline ends came to 10 bases.